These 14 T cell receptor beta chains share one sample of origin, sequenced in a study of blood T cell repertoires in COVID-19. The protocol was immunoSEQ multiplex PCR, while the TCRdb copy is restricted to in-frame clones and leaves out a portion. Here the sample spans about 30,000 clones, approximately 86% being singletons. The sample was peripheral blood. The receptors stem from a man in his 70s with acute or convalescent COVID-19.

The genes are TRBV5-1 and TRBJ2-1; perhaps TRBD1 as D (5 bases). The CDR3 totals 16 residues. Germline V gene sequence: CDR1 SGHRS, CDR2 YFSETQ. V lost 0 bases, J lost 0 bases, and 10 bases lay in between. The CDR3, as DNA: TGCGCCAGCAGCTTGGAGGGGCAAAGCTCCTACAATGAGCAGTTCTTC. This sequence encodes CASSLEGQSSYNEQFF. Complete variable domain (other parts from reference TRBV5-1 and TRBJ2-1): KAGVTQTPRYLIKTRGQQVTLSCSPISGHRSVSWYQQTPGQGLQFLFEYFSETQRNKGNFPGRFSGRQFSNSRSEMNVSTLELGDSALYLCASSLEGQSSYNEQFFGPGTRLTVL.

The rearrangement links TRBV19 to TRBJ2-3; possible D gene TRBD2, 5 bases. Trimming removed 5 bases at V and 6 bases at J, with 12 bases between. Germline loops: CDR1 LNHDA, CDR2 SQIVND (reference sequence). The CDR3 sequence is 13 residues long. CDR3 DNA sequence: TGTGCCAGTAGTTATGCGGGTGAGGATACGCAGTATTTT. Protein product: CASSYAGEDTQYF.

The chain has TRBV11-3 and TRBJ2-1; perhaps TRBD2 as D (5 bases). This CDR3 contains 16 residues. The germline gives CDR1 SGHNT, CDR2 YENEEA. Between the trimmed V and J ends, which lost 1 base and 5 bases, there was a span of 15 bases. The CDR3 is CASSLGRKSGNNEQFF. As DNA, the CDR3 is TGTGCCAGCAGCTTAGGGAGGAAAAGCGGAAACAATGAGCAGTTCTTC.

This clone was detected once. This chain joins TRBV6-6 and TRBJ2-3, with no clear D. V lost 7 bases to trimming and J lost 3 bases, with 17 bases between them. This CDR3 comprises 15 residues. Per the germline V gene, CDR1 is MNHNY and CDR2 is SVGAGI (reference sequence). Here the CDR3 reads CASNFRRSGTDTQYF. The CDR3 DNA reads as TGTGCCAGCAATTTTAGGCGGTCCGGAACAGATACGCAGTATTTT.

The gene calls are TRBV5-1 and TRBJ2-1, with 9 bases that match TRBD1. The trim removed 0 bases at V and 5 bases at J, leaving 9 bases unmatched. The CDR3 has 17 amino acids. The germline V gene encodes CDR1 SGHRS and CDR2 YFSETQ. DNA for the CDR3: TGCGCCAGCAGCTTGGCCATCGGACAGGGGACTAACAATGAGCAGTTCTTC. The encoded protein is CASSLAIGQGTNNEQFF.

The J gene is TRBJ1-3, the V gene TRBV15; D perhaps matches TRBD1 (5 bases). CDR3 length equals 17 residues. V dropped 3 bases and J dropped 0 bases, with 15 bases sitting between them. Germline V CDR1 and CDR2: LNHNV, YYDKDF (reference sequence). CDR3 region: CATSRGGRGISGNTIYF. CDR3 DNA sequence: TGTGCCACCAGCAGGGGAGGGAGGGGAATCTCTGGAAACACCATATATTTT.

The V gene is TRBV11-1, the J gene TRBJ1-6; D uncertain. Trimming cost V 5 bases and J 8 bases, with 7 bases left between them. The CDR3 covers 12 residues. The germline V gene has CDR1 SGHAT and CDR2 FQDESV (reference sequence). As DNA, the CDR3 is TGTGCCAGCAGCCCGTCGGATTCACCCCTCCACTTT. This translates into CASSPSDSPLHF.

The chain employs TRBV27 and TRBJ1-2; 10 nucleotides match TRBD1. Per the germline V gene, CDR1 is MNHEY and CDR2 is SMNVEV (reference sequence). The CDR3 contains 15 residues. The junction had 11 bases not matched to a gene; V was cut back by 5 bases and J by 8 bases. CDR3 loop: CASSPQGQGKRGYTF. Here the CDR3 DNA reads TGTGCCAGCAGTCCCCAGGGACAGGGGAAGAGGGGCTACACCTTC.

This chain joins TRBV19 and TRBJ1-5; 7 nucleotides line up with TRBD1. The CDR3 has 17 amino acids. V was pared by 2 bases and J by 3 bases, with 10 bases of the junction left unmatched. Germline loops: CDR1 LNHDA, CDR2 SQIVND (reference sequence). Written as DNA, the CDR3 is TGTGCCAGTAGTATAAAACAGGGGTTCCTTCCCAATCAGCCCCAGCATTTT. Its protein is CASSIKQGFLPNQPQHF.

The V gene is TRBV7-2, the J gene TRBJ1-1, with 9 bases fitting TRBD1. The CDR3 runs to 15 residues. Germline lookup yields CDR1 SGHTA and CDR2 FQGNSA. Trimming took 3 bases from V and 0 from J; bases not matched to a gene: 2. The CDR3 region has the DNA TGTGCCAGCAGCTTTGGACAGGGGTTGAACACTGAAGCTTTCTTT. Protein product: CASSFGQGLNTEAFF. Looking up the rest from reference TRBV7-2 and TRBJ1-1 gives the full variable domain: GAGVSQSPSNKVTEKGKDVELRCDPISGHTALYWYRQSLGQGLEFLIYFQGNSAPDKSGLPSDRFSAERTGGSVSTLTIQRTQQEDSAVYLCASSFGQGLNTEAFFGQGTRLTVV.

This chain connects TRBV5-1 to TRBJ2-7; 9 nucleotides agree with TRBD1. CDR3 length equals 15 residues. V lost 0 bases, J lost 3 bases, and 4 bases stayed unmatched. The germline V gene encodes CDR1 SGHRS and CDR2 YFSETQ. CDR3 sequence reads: CASSLGTGVYYEQYF. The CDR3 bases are TGCGCCAGCAGCTTGGGGACAGGGGTCTACTACGAGCAGTACTTC.

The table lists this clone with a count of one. CDR3 in DNA: TGTGCCACCAGCAGAGATCTAGCGGGGGCGAGCTCCTACAATGAGCAGTTCTTC. This translates into CATSRDLAGASSYNEQFF. The chain employs TRBV15 and TRBJ2-1, with 10 nucleotides matching TRBD2. Germline V gene data show CDR1 as LNHNV and CDR2 as YYDKDF (reference sequence). The CDR3 sequence is 18 residues long. J was trimmed by 0 bases and V by 0 bases; bases with no gene match: 5.

The CDR3 nucleotides read TGCGCCAGCAGGTTTCAAAACCTACGCACAGATACGCAGTATTTT. This encodes CASRFQNLRTDTQYF. The genes are TRBV5-1 and TRBJ2-3, with D uncertain. The CDR3 spans 15 residues. Trimming pared 5 bases from V and 1 base from J, leaving 14 bases between. Germline V gene sequence: CDR1 SGHRS, CDR2 YFSETQ.

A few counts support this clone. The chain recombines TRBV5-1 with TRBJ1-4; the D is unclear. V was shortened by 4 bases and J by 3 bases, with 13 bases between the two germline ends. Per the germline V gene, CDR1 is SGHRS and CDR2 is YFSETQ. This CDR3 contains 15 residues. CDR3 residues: CASSIDNAPNEKLFF. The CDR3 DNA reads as TGCGCCAGCAGCATTGACAATGCCCCTAATGAAAAACTGTTTTTT.